This T cell receptor beta chain comes out of a study of shared clonotypes between healthy human individuals. The CDR3 is 13 amino acids. CDR1 and CDR2 from the germline V gene are MNHEY and SVGAGI. The ends were cut back, 2 bases at V and 5 bases at J, with 9 bases in the middle. Clones were read by immunoSEQ multiplex PCR, and TCRdb kept only the in-frame ones, dropping some. The data hold about 2 million clones, with 85% to 95% observed a single time. Comments on this clone: Within the sample, other DNA sequences also encode this same CDR3.

The chain joins TRBV6-5 to TRBJ1-1; D is perhaps TRBD1 (6 bases). This TCR derives from a young man in good health. The sequenced material came from naive CD4+ T cells sorted from blood. Subset: CD45RA+ positively selected. The DNA of the CDR3 is TGTGCCAGCAGTTACCTGGGGACAACTGAAGCTTTCTTT. Protein product: CASSYLGTTEAFF.